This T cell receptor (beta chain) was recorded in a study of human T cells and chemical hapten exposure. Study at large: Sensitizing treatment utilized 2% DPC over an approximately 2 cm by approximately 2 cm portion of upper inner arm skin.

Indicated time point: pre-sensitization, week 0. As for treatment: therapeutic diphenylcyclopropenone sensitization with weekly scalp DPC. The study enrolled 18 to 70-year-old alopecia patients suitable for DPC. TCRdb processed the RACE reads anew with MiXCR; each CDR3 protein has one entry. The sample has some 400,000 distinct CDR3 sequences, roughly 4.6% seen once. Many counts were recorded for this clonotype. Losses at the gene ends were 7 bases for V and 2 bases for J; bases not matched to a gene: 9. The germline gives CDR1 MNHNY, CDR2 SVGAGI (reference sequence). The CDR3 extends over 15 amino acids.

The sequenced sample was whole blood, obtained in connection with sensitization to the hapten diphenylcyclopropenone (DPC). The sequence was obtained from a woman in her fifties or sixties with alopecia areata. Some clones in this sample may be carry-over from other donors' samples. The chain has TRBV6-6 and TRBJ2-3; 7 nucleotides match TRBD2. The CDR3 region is CASTGASGVTDTQYF. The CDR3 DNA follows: TGTGCCAGCACCGGGGCTAGCGGAGTCACAGATACGCAGTATTTT.